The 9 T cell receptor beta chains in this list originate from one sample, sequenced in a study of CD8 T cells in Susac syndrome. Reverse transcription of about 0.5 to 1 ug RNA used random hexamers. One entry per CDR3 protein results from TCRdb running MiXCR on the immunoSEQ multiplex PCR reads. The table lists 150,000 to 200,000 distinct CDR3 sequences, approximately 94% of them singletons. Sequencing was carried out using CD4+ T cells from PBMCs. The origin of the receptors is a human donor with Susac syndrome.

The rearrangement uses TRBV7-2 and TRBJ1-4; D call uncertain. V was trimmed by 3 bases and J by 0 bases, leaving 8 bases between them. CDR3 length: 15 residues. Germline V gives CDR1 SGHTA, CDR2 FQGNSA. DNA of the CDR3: TGTGCCAGCAGCTTCGACGGAGCAACTAATGAAAAACTGTTTTTT. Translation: CASSFDGATNEKLFF.

The CDR3 DNA reads as TGTGCCAGCCACACAGGGCAAGGTTCACCCCTCCACTTT. Its protein product is CASHTGQGSPLHF. The rearrangement uses TRBV6-6 and TRBJ1-6; tentatively, D is TRBD1 (6 bases). V was clipped by 8 bases and J by 9 bases, with 14 bases between them. This CDR3 is 13 amino acids long. From germline, CDR1 is MNHNY and CDR2 SVGAGI (reference sequence).

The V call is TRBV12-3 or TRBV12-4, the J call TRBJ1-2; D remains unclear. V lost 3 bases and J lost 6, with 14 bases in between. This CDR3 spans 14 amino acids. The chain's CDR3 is CASSFRSVSDGYTF. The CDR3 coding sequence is TGTGCCAGCAGTTTTAGGTCAGTCTCTGATGGCTACACCTTC.

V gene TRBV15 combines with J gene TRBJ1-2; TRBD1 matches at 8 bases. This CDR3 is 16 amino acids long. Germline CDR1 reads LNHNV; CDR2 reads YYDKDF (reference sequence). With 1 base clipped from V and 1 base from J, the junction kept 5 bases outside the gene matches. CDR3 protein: CATSRVRGLGNYGYTF. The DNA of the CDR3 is TGTGCCACCAGCAGAGTCAGGGGGCTCGGTAACTATGGCTACACCTTC.

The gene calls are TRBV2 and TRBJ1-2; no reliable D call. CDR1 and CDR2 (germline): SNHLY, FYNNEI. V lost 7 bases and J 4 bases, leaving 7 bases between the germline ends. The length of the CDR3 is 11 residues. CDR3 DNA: TGTGCCAGCACTTTTAGCTATGGCTACACCTTC. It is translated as CASTFSYGYTF.

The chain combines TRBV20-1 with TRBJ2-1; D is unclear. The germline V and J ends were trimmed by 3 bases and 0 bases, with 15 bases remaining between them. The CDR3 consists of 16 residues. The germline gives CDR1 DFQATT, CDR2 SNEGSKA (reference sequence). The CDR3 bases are TGCAGTGCTAGTCCTCGGTTAAAGGTCTCCTACAATGAGCAGTTCTTC. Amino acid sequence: CSASPRLKVSYNEQFF.

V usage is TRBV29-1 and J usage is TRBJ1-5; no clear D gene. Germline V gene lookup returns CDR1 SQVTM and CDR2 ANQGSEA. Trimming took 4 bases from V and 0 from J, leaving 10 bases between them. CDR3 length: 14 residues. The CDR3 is CSVVPGDSNQPQHF. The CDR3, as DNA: TGCAGCGTTGTACCCGGGGATAGCAATCAGCCCCAGCATTTT.

In DNA form, the CDR3 reads TGTGCCAGCAGCCAGCCGGGACTACAGAGCTCCTACAATGAGCAGTTCTTC. Its protein product is CASSQPGLQSSYNEQFF. The V call is TRBV3-1, the J call TRBJ2-1; TRBD2 agrees at 7 bases. The germline gives CDR1 LGHDT, CDR2 YNNKEL (reference sequence). The V and J ends lost 3 bases and 0 bases, in that order; junction bases with no gene match: 8. The CDR3 spans 17 residues.

The DNA of the CDR3 is TGCGCCAGCAGCCAAGATTGGTTCAGGAGCTCTGGGGCCAACGTCCTGACTTTC. Translated, it gives CASSQDWFRSSGANVLTF. The rearrangement joins TRBV4-3 to TRBJ2-6; D is uncertain. CDR3 size: 18 residues. Looked up from germline, CDR1 is LGHNA and CDR2 is YSLEER. V was clipped by 0 bases and J by 0 bases, with 12 bases between them.